This T cell receptor beta chain was recovered during a study of graft-versus-host responses after intestinal transplantation. Study-level background: Isolated intestinal, liver-intestinal, or multivisceral transplants had been given to the recipients. Every transplant recipient was induced with anti-thymocyte globulin, then maintained on tacrolimus and steroids for about 3 years.

This clone is classed as medium-sized (0.01 to 0.1%). The antigen is not known. Produced via immunoSEQ multiplex PCR; TCRdb's table is partial and in-frame only. The table includes just under 65,000 clones, more than 90% detected once. General study points: Patients with graft-donor T cell macrochimerism had high graft-versus-host to host-versus-graft clonal ratios in allografts. Among recipient marrow samples, GvH clones were found; some appeared first in ileum or blood.

V lost 6 bases, J lost 7 bases, and 14 bases stayed unmatched. This CDR3 has 16 amino acids. CDR1 is MDHEN and CDR2 is SYDVKM in the germline V gene. This specimen was unstimulated CD8+ T cells sorted from spleen or lymph node cells, taken before transplant. The clonotype comes from a human donor who was the organ donor for an intestinal transplant. The V call is TRBV28, the J call TRBJ1-2, with TRBD1 matching 10 bases. The CDR3 nucleotides are TGTGCCAGCAGCCCAGACAGGGGGCGCGTTTGGGGTGGCTACACCTTC. Protein: CASSPDRGRVWGGYTF.